Following are 29 T cell receptor beta chains from one sample sequenced in a study of regulatory T cells in long-lasting Graves disease. Time point meaning: persistent/refractory GD, antithyroid drugs over 5 years with positive TRAb. RNA from PBMCs was the source of the TCR library. The authors built TCR beta libraries using iRepertoire HTBI primers and Arm-PCR of CDR3 regions. TCRdb passed the multiplex PCR reads through MiXCR, listing each CDR3 protein once. Altogether a few hundred thousand distinct CDR3 sequences are present, less than 30% being singletons, with the ten largest covering approximately 30%. The sample consisted of peripheral blood mononuclear cells (PBMCs), taken when the disease was refractory, from a patient treated with antithyroid drugs. The receptors derive from a woman in her thirties or forties with Graves disease.

This clonotype was counted between two and nine times. The chain joins TRBV20-1 to TRBJ1-5, with unresolved D. The CDR3 sequence is 14 residues long. The V and J ends lost 0 bases and 1 base respectively, with 7 bases between them. In germline, CDR1 is DFQATT, CDR2 SNEGSKA (reference sequence). The CDR3 loop is CSARDPLSNQPQHF. CDR3 in DNA: TGCAGTGCTAGAGACCCGCTGAGCAATCAGCCCCAGCATTTT.

The V call is TRBV7-8, the J call TRBJ2-7; 8 bases match TRBD1. Trimming removed 2 bases from V and 5 bases from J; junction bases left unmatched: 11. Per the germline V gene, CDR1 is SGHVS and CDR2 is FQNEAQ. The CDR3 spans 16 residues. In DNA form, the CDR3 reads TGTGCCAGCAGCTTAATTCGGGTCAGGGGGCAGGACGAGCAGTACTTC. Protein: CASSLIRVRGQDEQYF.

A word on this clonotype: One junction end disagrees with the germline gene, perhaps due to a read error. V and J are TRBV7-7 and TRBJ2-5, with D unresolved. Looked up from germline, CDR1 is SSHAT and CDR2 is FNYEAQ (reference sequence). CDR3 size: 14 residues. CDR3 sequence reads: CASSASSSPETQYF. In DNA form, the CDR3 reads TGTGCTAGCAGCGCGTCCTCCAGCCCGGAGACCCAGTACTTC. Together with reference TRBV7-7 and TRBJ2-5, the CDR3 gives the full variable domain: GAGVSQSPRYKVTKRGQDVTLRCDPISSHATLYWYQQALGQGPEFLTYFNYEAQPDKSGLPSDRFSAERPEGSISTLTIQRTEQRDSAMYRCASSASSSPETQYFGPGTRLLVL.

This clonotype has ten or more counts. The chain links TRBV12-3 or TRBV12-4 to TRBJ2-5; 7 bases map to TRBD1. V was clipped by 2 bases and J by 4 bases; unmatched bases: 7. The CDR3 runs 15 residues. CDR3 coding DNA: TGTGCCAGCAGTTTACAGCACAGGGGCAGAGAGACCCAGTACTTC. This gives the protein CASSLQHRGRETQYF.

This clonotype occurred a few times. The chain combines TRBV7-9 with TRBJ2-6, with 7 bases aligning to TRBD2. The CDR3 runs 17 residues. Trimming removed 5 bases from V and 0 bases from J; junction bases left unmatched: 7. CDR1 and CDR2 from the germline V gene are SEHNR and FQNEAQ (reference sequence). The CDR3 DNA is TGTGCCAGCAGCGCCGTGGGGGGGAGCTCTGGGGCCAACGTCCTGACTTTC. Amino acids: CASSAVGGSSGANVLTF.

The chain is built from TRBV28 and TRBJ2-3; D is uncertain. The ends were cut back, 5 bases at V and 0 bases at J, with 6 bases in the middle. This CDR3 has 13 amino acids. Per germline, CDR1 MDHEN and CDR2 SYDVKM. Here the CDR3 reads CASSHDSTDTQYF. Written as DNA, the CDR3 is TGTGCCAGCAGTCACGACAGCACAGATACGCAGTATTTT.

This chain connects TRBV4-1 to TRBJ2-1; D is uncertain. V was shortened by 1 base and J by 7 bases, with 8 bases between the two germline ends. The CDR3 contains 13 residues. Germline-derived CDR1 and CDR2 are MGHRA and YSYEKL. The CDR3 nucleotides are TGCGCCAGCAGCCAAGTATGGTTTAATGAGCAGTTCTTC. Translating it yields CASSQVWFNEQFF.

The chain recombines TRBV5-6 with TRBJ2-7; D is perhaps TRBD2 (6 bases). V lost 0 bases and J lost 7, with 11 bases in between. The CDR3 is made up of 13 amino acids. Germline CDR1 is SGHDT and CDR2 is YYEEEE. CDR3 DNA sequence: TGTGCCAGCAGCTTGGCCGGGGGTGAAGAGCAGTACTTC. This translates into CASSLAGGEEQYF.

The chain uses TRBV12-3 or TRBV12-4 and TRBJ2-3; the D gene is possibly TRBD2 (5 bases). This CDR3 has 13 amino acids. V was pared by 3 bases and J by 5 bases, with 9 bases between. The CDR3 bases are TGTGCCAGCAGTTTTCTAGCAGGAGATACGCAGTATTTT. It translates to CASSFLAGDTQYF.

This clonotype was picked up many times. CDR3 loop: CASSEGPTQGETQYF. CDR3 coding DNA: TGTGCCAGCAGCGAGGGGCCCACCCAGGGAGAGACCCAGTACTTC. The chain carries TRBV9 and TRBJ2-5, with D possibly being TRBD1 (5 bases). Per germline, CDR1 SGDLS and CDR2 YYNGEE. There are 15 residues in the CDR3. The V gene lost 3 bases and the J gene lost 4 bases, with 16 bases spanning the gap.

This clonotype was counted between two and nine times. The rearrangement uses TRBV10-3 and TRBJ2-1, with unresolved D. Deletions cut 0 bases from V and 8 bases from J, with 14 bases between. The CDR3 length is 15 residues. Germline values: CDR1 ENHRY, CDR2 SYGVKD. CDR3 in DNA: TGTGCCATCAGTGAGTCGATAGATCCCACCGATGAGCAGTTCTTC. This gives the protein CAISESIDPTDEQFF.

Ten or more counts support this clonotype. This chain uses TRBV2 with TRBJ2-2, with D maybe TRBD1 (6 bases). Germline-derived CDR1 and CDR2 are SNHLY and FYNNEI. The V end lost 11 bases, the J end lost 1 base, and 11 bases lay between the germline ends. The CDR3 contains 13 residues. Here the CDR3 DNA reads TGTGCCTGCGGACAGAGGAACACCGGGGAGCTGTTTTTT. Encoded protein: CACGQRNTGELFF. Using reference TRBV2 and TRBJ2-2 for the parts outside the CDR3, the full variable domain is EPEVTQTPSHQVTQMGQEVILRCVPISNHLYFYWYRQILGQKVEFLVSFYNNEISEKSEIFDDQFSVERPDGSNFTLKIRSTKLEDSAMYFCACGQRNTGELFFGEGSRLTVL.

The chain couples TRBV9 to TRBJ1-4; the D gene is possibly TRBD1 (5 bases). V was shortened by 4 bases and J by 8 bases, with 15 bases between the two germline ends. Germline V CDR1 and CDR2: SGDLS, YYNGEE. The CDR3 is 14 residues long. This CDR3 is CASSPWGVREKLFF. The CDR3 coding sequence is TGTGCCAGCAGCCCGTGGGGGGTTCGAGAAAAACTGTTTTTT.

With regard to this clonotype: One junction end disagrees with the germline gene, perhaps due to a read error. The chain is built from TRBV11-2 and TRBJ2-4; no clear D gene. CDR1 SGHAT and CDR2 FQNNGV come from the germline V gene. This CDR3 has 15 amino acids. The CDR3, as DNA: TGTGCCAGCAGCTTAGGACCCTCTAGGAAGAAGGACCGTTTCTTC. Its translation: CASSLGPSRKKDRFF. Using reference TRBV11-2 and TRBJ2-4 for the parts outside the CDR3, the full variable domain is EAGVAQSPRYKIIEKRQSVAFWCNPISGHATLYWYQQILGQGPKLLIQFQNNGVVDDSQLPKDRFSAERLKGVDSTLKIQPAKLEDSAVYLCASSLGPSRKKDRFFGAGTRLSVL.

The rearrangement joins TRBV19 to TRBJ2-3, with TRBD2 identical over 14 bases. CDR3 length equals 16 residues. Germline assignment: CDR1 LNHDA and CDR2 SQIVND (reference sequence). With 8 bases clipped from V and 4 bases from J, the junction kept 8 bases outside the gene matches. For the CDR3, the DNA is TGTGCCAGTCGAAAGGGACTAGCGGGAGCCGCAGATACGCAGTATTTT. It encodes CASRKGLAGAADTQYF.

The chain couples TRBV11-2 to TRBJ2-7; D ambiguous. The CDR3 covers 15 residues. The germline V and J ends were trimmed by 1 base and 4 bases, with 14 bases remaining between them. CDR1 and CDR2 from the germline V gene are SGHAT and FQNNGV. CDR3 sequence: CASSLVRLHGYEQYF. The CDR3 nucleotides read TGTGCCAGCAGCTTAGTTCGACTTCACGGATACGAGCAGTACTTC.

The chain is built from TRBV11-2 and TRBJ2-7, with D unresolved. The CDR3 sequence is 13 residues long. CDR1 and CDR2 (germline): SGHAT, FQNNGV. The V end was cut by 7 bases, the J end by 2 bases, with 12 bases between. The chain's CDR3 is CASKRLSPYEQYF. The DNA for the CDR3 is TGTGCCAGCAAGCGTTTAAGCCCCTACGAGCAGTACTTC.

A single count supports this clonotype. The rearrangement uses TRBV27 and TRBJ2-2, with TRBD1 matching 10 bases. V lost 4 bases to trimming and J lost 6 bases; unmatched junction nucleotides: 8. CDR1 is MNHEY and CDR2 is SMNVEV in the germline V gene (reference sequence). The CDR3 covers 16 residues. CDR3: CASSSPGQGTSGELFF. CDR3 coding DNA: TGTGCCAGCAGTTCGCCGGGACAGGGGACCTCCGGGGAGCTGTTTTTT.

In its sample, this clonotype was seen many times. CDR3 sequence reads: CASGRVYEQYF. The CDR3 DNA reads TGTGCCAGCGGGAGGGTCTACGAGCAGTACTTC. The rearrangement links TRBV28 to TRBJ2-7; 7 positions agree with TRBD2. The CDR3 has 11 amino acids. Germline V gene sequence: CDR1 MDHEN, CDR2 SYDVKM. V was clipped by 8 bases and J by 3 bases; unmatched bases: 1.

This clonotype was picked up many times. The chain links TRBV20-1 to TRBJ2-1, with D maybe TRBD1 (6 bases). Trimming removed 0 bases at V and 5 bases at J, with 11 bases between. Germline CDR1 DFQATT, CDR2 SNEGSKA (reference sequence). There are 14 residues in the CDR3. CDR3: CSAREQGENNEQFF. The CDR3 region has the DNA TGCAGTGCTAGAGAACAGGGCGAGAACAATGAGCAGTTCTTC.

This clonotype was picked up many times. V and J are TRBV12-3 or TRBV12-4 and TRBJ1-1, with D unclear. V lost 1 base, J lost 11 bases, and 11 bases lay in between. CDR3 length equals 12 residues. CDR3 sequence: CASSLGFNFAFF. Here the CDR3 DNA reads TGTGCCAGCAGTTTAGGGTTTAATTTTGCTTTCTTT.

This clonotype was recorded at least ten times. This rearrangement joins TRBV7-6 to TRBJ2-2; a possible D gene is TRBD2 (6 bases). The V gene lost 4 bases and the J gene lost 7 bases, with 13 bases spanning the gap. The length of the CDR3 is 14 residues. CDR1 and CDR2 from the germline V gene are SGHVS and FNYEAQ. CDR3 DNA: TGTGCCAGCAGCTCGAGGAGGGACGGCGGGGAGCTGTTTTTT. Its protein product is CASSSRRDGGELFF. The variable domain in full, completed from reference TRBV7-6 and TRBJ2-2, reads GAGVSQSPRYKVTKRGQDVALRCDPISGHVSLYWYRQALGQGPEFLTYFNYEAQQDKSGLPNDRFSAERPEGSISTLTIQRTEQRDSAMYRCASSSRRDGGELFFGEGSRLTVL.

Turning to this clonotype: A much larger clonotype is one base distant, so this may be a read error. The gene calls are TRBV6-1 and TRBJ2-5; D may match TRBD1 or TRBD2 (6 bases each). The CDR3 covers 14 residues. Germline V gives CDR1 MNHNS, CDR2 SASEGT. CDR3 in amino acids: CASSETGTSETQHF. The CDR3 coding sequence is TGTGCCAGCAGTGAAACAGGGACTTCAGAGACCCAGCACTTC.

There are many counts of this clonotype. DNA for the CDR3: TGTGCCAGCAAGATTGACAGGGGGGCCAATCAGCCCCAGCATTTT. It codes for CASKIDRGANQPQHF. The chain joins TRBV28 to TRBJ1-5; 9 bases match TRBD1. This CDR3 is built from 15 residues. Germline CDR1 and CDR2: MDHEN and SYDVKM. After removal of 7 bases from V and 3 bases from J, the junction contained 7 bases not matched to a gene.

This clonotype was seen more than once but under ten times. J is TRBJ2-7 and V is TRBV20-1; 12 nucleotides match TRBD1. V was clipped by 1 base and J by 5 bases; unmatched bases: 3. The length of the CDR3 is 14 residues. Germline V gene lookup returns CDR1 DFQATT and CDR2 SNEGSKA (reference sequence). The CDR3 bases are TGCAGTGCTAGAGGGGGACAGGGGGCCCACGAGCAGTACTTC. It specifies CSARGGQGAHEQYF.

On this clonotype: A much larger clone is a single base away; this may be a read error. The rearrangement uses TRBV28 and TRBJ2-4, with D unclear. The length of the CDR3 is 15 residues. Germline CDR1 is MDHEN and CDR2 is SYDVKM. CDR3: CAGSQPGWGFNIQYF. CDR3 DNA sequence: TGTGCCGGCAGTCAGCCGGGTTGGGGTTTTAACATTCAGTACTTC.

This clonotype was picked up a small number of times. J is TRBJ1-2 and V is TRBV12-3 or TRBV12-4; D not resolved. V lost 6 bases to trimming and J lost 0 bases, with 11 bases between them. This CDR3 is 14 amino acids long. CDR3 loop: CASSPEGPNYGYTF. The CDR3 DNA sequence: TGTGCCAGCAGCCCGGAAGGGCCTAACTATGGCTACACCTTC.

This clonotype was detected many times. The chain employs TRBV5-5 and TRBJ1-5, with D possibly TRBD1 on 6 matching bases. CDR3 length: 14 amino acids. Germline CDR1 and CDR2: SGHKS and YYEKEE (reference sequence). V lost 2 bases, J lost 4 bases, and 10 bases lay in between. The CDR3 loop is CASSFEGGNQPQHF. In DNA form, the CDR3 reads TGTGCCAGCAGCTTTGAGGGGGGTAATCAGCCCCAGCATTTT.

The chain couples TRBV6-1 to TRBJ2-1; TRBD2 matches at 10 bases. The CDR3 has 15 residues. V dropped 5 bases and J dropped 3; count of bases not matched to a gene: 4. CDR1 and CDR2 from the germline V gene are MNHNS and SASEGT. The CDR3 bases are TGTGCCAGCAGTACGACTAGCGGGTTCTACAATGAGCAGTTCTTC. Its translation is CASSTTSGFYNEQFF.